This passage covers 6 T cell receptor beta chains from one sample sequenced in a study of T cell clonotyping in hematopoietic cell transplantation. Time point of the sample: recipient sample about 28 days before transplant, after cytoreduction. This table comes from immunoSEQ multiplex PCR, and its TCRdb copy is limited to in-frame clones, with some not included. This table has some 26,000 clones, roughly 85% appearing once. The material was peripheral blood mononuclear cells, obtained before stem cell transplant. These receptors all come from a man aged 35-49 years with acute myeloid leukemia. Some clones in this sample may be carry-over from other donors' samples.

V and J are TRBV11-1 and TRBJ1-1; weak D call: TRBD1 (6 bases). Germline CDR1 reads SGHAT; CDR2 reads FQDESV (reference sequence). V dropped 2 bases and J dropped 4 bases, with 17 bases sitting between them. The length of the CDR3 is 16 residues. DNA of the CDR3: TGTGCCAGCAGCTTACCCCGGGGGGCCCTTCGCACTGAAGCTTTCTTT. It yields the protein CASSLPRGALRTEAFF.

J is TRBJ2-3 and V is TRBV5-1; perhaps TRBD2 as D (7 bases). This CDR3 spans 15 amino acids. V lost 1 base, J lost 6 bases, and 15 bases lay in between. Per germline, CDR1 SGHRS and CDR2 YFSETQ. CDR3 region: CASSLRGRGVDTQYF. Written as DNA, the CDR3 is TGCGCCAGCAGCTTGAGAGGGAGGGGGGTTGATACGCAGTATTTT.

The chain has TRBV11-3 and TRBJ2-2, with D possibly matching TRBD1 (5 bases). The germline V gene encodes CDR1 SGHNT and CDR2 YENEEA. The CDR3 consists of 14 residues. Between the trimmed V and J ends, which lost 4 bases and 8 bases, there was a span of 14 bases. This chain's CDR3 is CASSSYRGSGELFF. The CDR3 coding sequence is TGTGCCAGCAGCTCCTATAGGGGTAGTGGGGAGCTGTTTTTT.

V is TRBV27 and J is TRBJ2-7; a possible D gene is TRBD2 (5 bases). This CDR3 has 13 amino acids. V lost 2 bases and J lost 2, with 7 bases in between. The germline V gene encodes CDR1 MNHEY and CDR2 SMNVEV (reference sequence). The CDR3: CASSLLGAYEQYF. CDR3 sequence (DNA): TGTGCCAGCAGTTTACTGGGAGCCTACGAGCAGTACTTC.

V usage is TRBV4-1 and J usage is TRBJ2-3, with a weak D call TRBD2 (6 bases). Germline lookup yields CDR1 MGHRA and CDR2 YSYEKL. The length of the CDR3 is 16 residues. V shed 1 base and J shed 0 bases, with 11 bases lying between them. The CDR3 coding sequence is TGCGCCAGCAGCCAAGGTTCGGGGGTCAGCACAGATACGCAGTATTTT. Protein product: CASSQGSGVSTDTQYF.

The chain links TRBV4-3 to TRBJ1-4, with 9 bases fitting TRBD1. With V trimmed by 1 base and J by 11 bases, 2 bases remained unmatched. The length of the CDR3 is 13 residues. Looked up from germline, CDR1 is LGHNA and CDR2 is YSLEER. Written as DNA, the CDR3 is TGCGCCAGCAGCCAAGTTGACAGGGGGAAACTGTTTTTT. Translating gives CASSQVDRGKLFF.